Presented here are 5 T cell receptor beta chains from one specimen sequenced in a study of radiation and T cells in renal cell carcinoma. Clones were read by immunoSEQ multiplex PCR, and TCRdb kept only the in-frame ones, dropping some. The sample records 70,000 or so clones, 82% being singletons. Stated time point: blood 2 weeks post-SBRT. Treatment indicated: 15 Gy SBRT to primary tumor, nephrectomy 4 weeks later. This material consisted of blood, taken from a patient whose treatment included radiotherapy and nephrectomy. The receptors originated from a man aged 60 to 75 with renal cell carcinoma.

This chain uses TRBV7-2 with TRBJ2-3, with TRBD2 as a possible D gene (6 bases). This CDR3 is 12 amino acids long. The germline V and J ends were trimmed by 5 bases and 9 bases, with 12 bases remaining between them. Germline-derived CDR1 and CDR2 are SGHTA and FQGNSA. The CDR3 coding sequence is TGTGCCAGCAGCCTTGCGGAGGGCACGCAGTATTTT. Translating it yields CASSLAEGTQYF. Looking up the rest from reference TRBV7-2 and TRBJ2-3 gives the full variable domain: GAGVSQSPSNKVTEKGKDVELRCDPISGHTALYWYRQSLGQGLEFLIYFQGNSAPDKSGLPSDRFSAERTGGSVSTLTIQRTQQEDSAVYLCASSLAEGTQYFGPGTRLTVL.

This chain connects TRBV28 to TRBJ1-2, with 9 bases fitting TRBD1. The CDR3 is 16 amino acids. The junction had 12 bases not matched to a gene; V was cut back by 6 bases and J by 4 bases. The V gene's germline CDR1 is MDHEN and CDR2 SYDVKM. Here the CDR3 DNA reads TGTGCCAGCAGCCGAGATCTGGACAGGGGTATCTATGGCTACACCTTC. This sequence encodes CASSRDLDRGIYGYTF.

V and J are TRBV7-2 and TRBJ1-2; D might be TRBD1 (5 bases). This CDR3 contains 14 residues. V was clipped by 5 bases and J by 2 bases, with 12 bases between them. CDR1 SGHTA and CDR2 FQGNSA come from the germline V gene. CDR3 amino acids: CASSAPGRNYGYTF. The CDR3 DNA reads TGTGCCAGCAGCGCGCCGGGACGGAACTATGGCTACACCTTC.

The gene calls are TRBV5-1 and TRBJ2-7; 7 bases fit TRBD2. Germline CDR1 SGHRS, CDR2 YFSETQ. J was trimmed by 2 bases and V by 5 bases; bases with no gene match: 4. CDR3 length: 13 amino acids. The DNA of the CDR3 is TGCGCCAGCAGGCGGGAGTCAACCTACGAGCAGTACTTC. As protein: CASRRESTYEQYF.

This chain's CDR3 is CASSHRGLAEVEGTGELFF. The CDR3 nucleotides read TGCGCCAGCAGCCACCGAGGACTAGCGGAGGTCGAGGGGACCGGGGAGCTGTTTTTT. This rearrangement joins TRBV4-1 to TRBJ2-2; 10 nucleotides match TRBD2. The CDR3 extends over 19 amino acids. Looked up from germline, CDR1 is MGHRA and CDR2 is YSYEKL. Trimming at V came to 3 bases and at J to 5 bases, leaving 15 bases not matched to a gene.